The present entry profiles one T cell receptor beta chain with its context. Authors' methods: Amplifying reference gene primers gave estimates of nucleated cell counts. Method: immunoSEQ multiplex PCR; TCRdb's copy keeps in-frame clones and lacks some. That table gives V, J and clone size, and the DNA gave D and trimming. This table has over 450,000 clones, approximately 88% appearing once. CDR3 size: 14 residues. CDR1 is SGHDT and CDR2 is YYEEEE in the germline V gene. V lost 4 bases to trimming and J lost 4 bases, with 14 bases between them. This record belongs to a study of blood T cell repertoires in COVID-19. Overall study context: PBMCs, B-cell-depleted T cells, or T cells provided the cDNA or gDNA that made up the material.

Sequenced input: peripheral blood. The chain has TRBV5-6 and TRBJ1-2; D ambiguous. This receptor was identified in a woman between 45 and 60 years old with COVID-19, enrolled during active disease. CDR3 nucleotide sequence: TGTGCCAGCAGCCCCTTCGGGGATACCTATGGCTACACCTTC. This encodes CASSPFGDTYGYTF.